The 24 T cell receptor beta chains below all came from one sample that was sequenced in a study of cytomegalovirus exposure and HLA in healthy donors. The PCR made use of 60 Vbeta and 13 Jbeta primers. Generated by immunoSEQ multiplex PCR, the TCRdb table keeps only in-frame clones and is missing some. This table has about 100,000 clones, 79% appearing once. The source material was PBMCs. Receptor source: a woman aged 40 to 50 in good health and CMV-seronegative.

The chain joins TRBV7-8 to TRBJ1-1; 7 bases fit TRBD1. The CDR3 consists of 13 residues. Germline V lookup: CDR1 SGHVS, CDR2 FQNEAQ. Trimming took 0 bases from V and 8 from J; bases not matched to a gene: 3. The DNA for the CDR3 is TGTGCCAGCAGCTTAGCGGTACAGGGGGAAGCTTTCTTT. Residues: CASSLAVQGEAFF.

The chain joins TRBV27 to TRBJ2-7; no firm D call. The germline V gene has CDR1 MNHEY and CDR2 SMNVEV (reference sequence). This CDR3 comprises 13 residues. The V end was cut by 2 bases, the J end by 1 base, with 6 bases between. This CDR3 reads CASSLTVSYEQYF. In DNA form, the CDR3 reads TGTGCCAGCAGTTTAACAGTTTCCTACGAGCAGTACTTC.

The chain carries TRBV2 and TRBJ1-5, with D uncertain. The germline CDR1 and CDR2 sequences are SNHLY and FYNNEI. Trimming pared 1 base from V and 5 bases from J, leaving 6 bases between. This CDR3 is 13 amino acids long. The DNA for the CDR3 is TGTGCCAGCAGTGAAGGTCCTGATCAGCCCCAGCATTTT. It is translated as CASSEGPDQPQHF.

This clone came up a few times. The CDR3: CASSLGAGGQSEKLFF. The CDR3 DNA is TGTGCCAGCAGCTTGGGCGCCGGGGGGCAGAGTGAAAAACTGTTTTTT. J is TRBJ1-4 and V is TRBV5-4, with a weak D call TRBD1 (6 bases). Trimming shortened V by 0 bases and J by 7 bases, and 16 bases separated the two germline ends. The germline CDR1 and CDR2 sequences are SGHNT and YYREEE (reference sequence). This CDR3 region has 16 residues.

This clone turned up a few times. The chain recombines TRBV2 with TRBJ2-6; 9 bases fit TRBD1. The CDR3 loop spans 18 amino acids. The junction had 9 bases not matched to a gene; V was cut back by 6 bases and J by 0 bases. CDR1 and CDR2 (germline): SNHLY, FYNNEI. For the CDR3, the DNA is TGTGCCAGCAGCCCCGGGACAGGGCGAACCTCTGGGGCCAACGTCCTGACTTTC. Translating gives CASSPGTGRTSGANVLTF.

This clone was counted only a few times. This chain connects TRBV9 to TRBJ2-5; 8 nucleotides agree with TRBD1. The junction had 9 bases not matched to a gene; V was cut back by 3 bases and J by 5 bases. The length of the CDR3 is 15 residues. CDR1 and CDR2 from the germline V gene are SGDLS and YYNGEE. In DNA form, the CDR3 reads TGTGCCAGCAGCGAAGGACAGGGAGGAGGTGAGACCCAGTACTTC. This gives the protein CASSEGQGGGETQYF.

This CDR3 is CAWSEGQGLYNEQFF. The DNA for the CDR3 is TGTGCCTGGAGTGAGGGACAGGGGTTATACAATGAGCAGTTCTTC. This chain connects TRBV30 to TRBJ2-1; 10 nucleotides agree with TRBD1. This CDR3 spans 15 amino acids. Germline V lookup: CDR1 GTSNPN, CDR2 SVGIG (reference sequence). Trimming cost V 1 base and J 4 bases; bases outside gene matches: 4. Supplemented by reference TRBV30 and TRBJ2-1, the full variable domain reads SQTIHQWPATLVQPVGSPLSLECTVEGTSNPNLYWYRQAAGRGLQLLFYSVGIGQISSEVPQNLSASRPQDRQFILSSKKLLLSDSGFYLCAWSEGQGLYNEQFFGPGTRLTVL.

CDR3: CASSPIWRGGRIGYTF. The CDR3 nucleotides read TGTGCCAGCAGCCCCATCTGGAGGGGAGGACGGATTGGCTACACCTTC. The chain employs TRBV11-2 and TRBJ1-2; weak D call: TRBD1 (5 bases). The CDR3 spans 16 residues. The germline V and J ends were trimmed by 5 bases and 7 bases, with 23 bases remaining between them. Germline CDR1 reads SGHAT; CDR2 reads FQNNGV. The full variable domain, in which reference TRBV11-2 and TRBJ1-2 provide the parts outside the CDR3, is EAGVAQSPRYKIIEKRQSVAFWCNPISGHATLYWYQQILGQGPKLLIQFQNNGVVDDSQLPKDRFSAERLKGVDSTLKIQPAKLEDSAVYLCASSPIWRGGRIGYTFGSGTRLTVV.

The sample holds a few counts of this clone. V usage is TRBV6-1 and J usage is TRBJ2-2, with D perhaps TRBD2 (6 bases). Germline-derived CDR1 and CDR2 are MNHNS and SASEGT. The CDR3 has 17 amino acids. Trimming cost V 4 bases and J 4 bases, with 19 bases left between them. This CDR3 is CASSAKKTSKATGELFF. The CDR3 nucleotides are TGTGCCAGCAGTGCCAAAAAGACTAGTAAGGCCACCGGGGAGCTGTTTTTT.

The chain is built from TRBV7-9 and TRBJ2-5, with 9 bases aligning to TRBD2. This CDR3 region has 13 residues. CDR1 SEHNR and CDR2 FQNEAQ come from the germline V gene (reference sequence). Trimming took 3 bases from V and 11 from J; bases not matched to a gene: 7. The CDR3 region is CASSFTSGSEQYF. CDR3 coding DNA: TGTGCCAGCAGCTTTACTAGCGGGTCAGAGCAGTACTTC.

This clone came up once. V is TRBV28 and J is TRBJ1-6, with 12 bases identical to TRBD1. CDR1 MDHEN and CDR2 SYDVKM come from the germline V gene. The ends lost 5 bases at V and 10 bases at J; junction bases unmatched: 6. This CDR3 has 15 residues. Here the CDR3 reads CASSGGQGASSPLHF. The CDR3 DNA reads TGTGCCAGCAGTGGGGGACAGGGGGCTTCCTCACCCCTCCACTTT. The whole variable domain, filled in from reference TRBV28 and TRBJ1-6, reads DVKVTQSSRYLVKRTGEKVFLECVQDMDHENMFWYRQDPGLGLRLIYFSYDVKMKEKGDIPEGYSVSREKKERFSLILESASTNQTSMYLCASSGGQGASSPLHFGNGTRLTVT.

The genes are TRBV7-2 and TRBJ2-7; 12 bases match TRBD2. The CDR3 is 15 residues long. V gave up 5 bases and J gave up 2 bases; unmatched junction bases: 4. The germline V gene encodes CDR1 SGHTA and CDR2 FQGNSA. The CDR3 region has the DNA TGTGCCAGCAGCCAACTAGCGGGAGGTCCCTACGAGCAGTACTTC. Its translation: CASSQLAGGPYEQYF.

V and J are TRBV7-2 and TRBJ2-1, with 12 bases matching TRBD1. The CDR3 is made up of 16 amino acids. After removal of 5 bases from V and 10 bases from J, the junction contained 12 bases not matched to a gene. Germline CDR1 reads SGHTA; CDR2 reads FQGNSA. In DNA, the CDR3 is TGTGCCAGCAGCCCCGCCCCCGGGACAGGGGGCAAGGAGCAGTTCTTC. Its protein is CASSPAPGTGGKEQFF.

This clone has a handful of counts. This chain links TRBV7-2 with TRBJ2-5; 8 bases fit TRBD2. Trimming took 3 bases from V and 5 from J; bases not matched to a gene: 11. CDR1 is SGHTA, CDR2 FQGNSA, per germline. The CDR3 is 16 amino acids. The CDR3 coding sequence is TGTGCCAGCAGCTTGATGACGGGAGGGCCGGGGGAGACCCAGTACTTC. Its protein is CASSLMTGGPGETQYF.

This clone has only one observation. The V gene is TRBV5-4, the J gene TRBJ2-2; 11 bases match TRBD2. The CDR3 has 18 residues. Germline V lookup: CDR1 SGHNT, CDR2 YYREEE (reference sequence). The junction had 4 bases not matched to a gene; V was cut back by 0 bases and J by 0 bases. CDR3 DNA: TGTGCCAGCAGCTTGGGGGGTAGCGGGAGGGCGAACACCGGGGAGCTGTTTTTT. Protein: CASSLGGSGRANTGELFF.

CDR3 nucleotides: TGTGCCAGTAGTATTTGGGGGGACAACACTGAAGCTTTCTTT. Translation gives CASSIWGDNTEAFF. V and J are TRBV19 and TRBJ1-1; D might be TRBD1 (5 bases). The germline CDR1 and CDR2 sequences are LNHDA and SQIVND (reference sequence). Trimming took off 3 bases at V and 2 bases at J, with 10 bases between the two ends. The CDR3 is 14 amino acids.

J is TRBJ2-7 and V is TRBV4-2; D unresolved. V gave up 4 bases and J gave up 3 bases, with 10 bases separating them. The CDR3 sequence is 13 residues long. Per the germline V gene, CDR1 is LGHNA and CDR2 is YNFKEQ. CDR3 sequence reads: CASSRRLDYEQYF. CDR3 nucleotide sequence: TGTGCCAGCAGCCGGAGACTCGACTACGAGCAGTACTTC.

This chain connects TRBV7-7 to TRBJ2-5, with a tentative D call TRBD2 (6 bases). The CDR3 is made up of 13 amino acids. Germline V gives CDR1 SSHAT, CDR2 FNYEAQ (reference sequence). The germline V and J ends were trimmed by 5 bases and 4 bases, with 11 bases remaining between them. CDR3 amino acids: CASSPRLGETQYF. The CDR3 DNA follows: TGTGCCAGCAGCCCAAGACTAGGAGAGACCCAGTACTTC.

The J gene is TRBJ2-3, the V gene TRBV7-8, with D possibly TRBD2 on 5 matching bases. The CDR3 covers 13 residues. V dropped 6 bases and J dropped 0 bases, with 7 bases sitting between them. The germline V gene has CDR1 SGHVS and CDR2 FQNEAQ. The CDR3 DNA reads as TGTGCCAGCAGGAGGGATAGCACAGATACGCAGTATTTT. This encodes CASRRDSTDTQYF.

This clone was counted between two and nine times. This rearrangement joins TRBV7-2 to TRBJ2-5; TRBD2 aligns across 8 bases. J was trimmed by 4 bases and V by 4 bases; bases with no gene match: 8. The length of the CDR3 is 15 residues. CDR1 is SGHTA, CDR2 FQGNSA, per germline. The chain's CDR3 is CASSSRRTSSETQYF. The CDR3 nucleotides are TGTGCCAGCAGCTCCCGACGGACTAGCTCAGAGACCCAGTACTTC.

This clone came up once. This chain links TRBV19 with TRBJ2-7; D uncertain. CDR1 is LNHDA, CDR2 SQIVND, per germline (reference sequence). The length of the CDR3 is 13 residues. The V end was cut by 1 base, the J end by 8 bases, with 12 bases between. CDR3 DNA sequence: TGTGCCAGTAGTATAGTCGTAGATTCGCAGCAGTACTTC. This encodes CASSIVVDSQQYF.

The rearrangement joins TRBV19 to TRBJ2-7; D is unclear. The CDR3 has 17 residues. From germline, CDR1 is LNHDA and CDR2 SQIVND (reference sequence). V was trimmed by 3 bases and J by 0 bases, leaving 18 bases between them. DNA of the CDR3: TGTGCCAGTAGTATGACAAGCCTCAATTCCTACTCCTACGAGCAGTACTTC. Translated: CASSMTSLNSYSYEQYF.

CDR3 sequence: CASSSHRGGGGVYNEQFF. For the CDR3, the DNA is TGTGCCAGCAGCTCCCATAGGGGGGGAGGAGGGGTTTACAATGAGCAGTTCTTC. This chain links TRBV9 with TRBJ2-1, with D perhaps matching TRBD2 (7 bases). The CDR3 consists of 18 residues. V lost 4 bases, J lost 4 bases, and 24 bases lay in between. Germline CDR1 is SGDLS and CDR2 is YYNGEE.

The chain employs TRBV7-2 and TRBJ2-7; D is unclear. The CDR3 has 15 amino acids. Germline V gene data show CDR1 as SGHTA and CDR2 as FQGNSA. V lost 1 base and J 2 bases, leaving 12 bases between the germline ends. CDR3 nucleotides: TGTGCCAGCAGCTTAGGTGGCTCCTTAACCTACGAGCAGTACTTC. Protein sequence: CASSLGGSLTYEQYF. Together with reference TRBV7-2 and TRBJ2-7, the CDR3 gives the full variable domain: GAGVSQSPSNKVTEKGKDVELRCDPISGHTALYWYRQSLGQGLEFLIYFQGNSAPDKSGLPSDRFSAERTGGSVSTLTIQRTQQEDSAVYLCASSLGGSLTYEQYFGPGTRLTVT.